Below, one TCR beta chain is given with its context. The V end lost 0 bases, the J end lost 7 bases, and 10 bases lay between the germline ends. The length of the CDR3 is 15 residues. The germline V gene encodes CDR1 MNHNY and CDR2 SVGAGI (reference sequence). The data are from a study of blood T cell repertoires in COVID-19. Generated by immunoSEQ multiplex PCR, the TCRdb table keeps only in-frame clones and is missing some. The sample lists about 280,000 clones; roughly 90% were seen once. This clonotype was obtained from a man between 18 and 29 years old with active or convalescent COVID-19. Sequenced sample: peripheral blood. The chain carries TRBV6-6 and TRBJ1-6; D may be TRBD1 (5 bases). In DNA, the CDR3 is TGTGCCAGCAGTTACTCCCAGGGTACCAATTCACCCCTCCACTTT. Residues: CASSYSQGTNSPLHF.